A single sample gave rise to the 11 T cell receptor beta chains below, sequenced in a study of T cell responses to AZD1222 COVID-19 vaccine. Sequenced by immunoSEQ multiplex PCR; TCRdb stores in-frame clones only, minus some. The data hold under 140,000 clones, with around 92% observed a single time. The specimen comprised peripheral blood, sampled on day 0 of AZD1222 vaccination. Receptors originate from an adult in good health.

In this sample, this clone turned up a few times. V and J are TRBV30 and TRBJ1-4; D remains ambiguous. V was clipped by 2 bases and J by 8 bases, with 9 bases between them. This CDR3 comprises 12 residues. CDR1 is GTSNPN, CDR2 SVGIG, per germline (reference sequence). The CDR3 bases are TGTGCCTGGAGTACGCTTAAAGAAAAACTGTTTTTT. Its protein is CAWSTLKEKLFF.

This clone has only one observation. The CDR3 reads CASSRTGSGGRQPQHF. CDR3 in DNA: TGTGCCAGCAGTAGGACAGGGAGTGGTGGTAGGCAGCCCCAGCATTTT. V and J are TRBV2 and TRBJ1-5, with 8 bases that match TRBD1. The CDR3 covers 16 residues. Germline CDR1 SNHLY, CDR2 FYNNEI. Trimming removed 5 bases from V and 7 bases from J; junction bases left unmatched: 13.

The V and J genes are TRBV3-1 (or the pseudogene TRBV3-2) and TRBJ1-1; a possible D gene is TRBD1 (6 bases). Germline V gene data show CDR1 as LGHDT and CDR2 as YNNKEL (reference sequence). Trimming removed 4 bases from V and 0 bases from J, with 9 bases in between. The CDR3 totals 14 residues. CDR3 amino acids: CASSPDRMNTEAFF. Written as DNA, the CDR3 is TGTGCCAGCAGCCCGGACAGAATGAACACTGAAGCTTTCTTT.

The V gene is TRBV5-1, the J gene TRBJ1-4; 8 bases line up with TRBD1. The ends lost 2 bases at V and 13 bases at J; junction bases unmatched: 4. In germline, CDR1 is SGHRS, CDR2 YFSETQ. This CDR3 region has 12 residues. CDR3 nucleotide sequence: TGCGCCAGCAGCTTACAGGGGGAAGGACTGTTTTTT. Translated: CASSLQGEGLFF.

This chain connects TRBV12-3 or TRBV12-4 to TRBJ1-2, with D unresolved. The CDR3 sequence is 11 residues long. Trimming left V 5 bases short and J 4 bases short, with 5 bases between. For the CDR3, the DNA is TGTGCCAGCAGTAGTTTCTATGGCTACACCTTC. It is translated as CASSSFYGYTF.

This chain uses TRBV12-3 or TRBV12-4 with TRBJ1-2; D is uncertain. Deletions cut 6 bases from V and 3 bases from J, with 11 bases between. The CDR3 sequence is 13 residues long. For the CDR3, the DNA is TGTGCCAGCAGGTTGACAAGTCACTATGGCTACACCTTC. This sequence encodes CASRLTSHYGYTF.

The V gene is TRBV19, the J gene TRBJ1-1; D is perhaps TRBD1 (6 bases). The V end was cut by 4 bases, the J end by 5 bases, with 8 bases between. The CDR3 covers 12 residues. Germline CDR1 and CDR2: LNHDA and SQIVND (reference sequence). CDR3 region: CASSTGVTEAFF. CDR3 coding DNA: TGTGCCAGTAGTACAGGGGTAACTGAAGCTTTCTTT.

Written as DNA, the CDR3 is TGTGCCAGCAGCTTCTCCAGGGGTGACGAGCAGTACTTC. It codes for CASSFSRGDEQYF. The rearrangement uses TRBV7-2 and TRBJ2-7; possibly TRBD1 for D (6 bases). The CDR3 length is 13 residues. Trimming took off 3 bases at V and 5 bases at J, with 11 bases between the two ends. The germline gives CDR1 SGHTA, CDR2 FQGNSA.

The CDR3 protein is CASRLALTGEEYEQYF. For the CDR3, the DNA is TGTGCAAGTCGCTTAGCGCTGACGGGGGAGGAATACGAGCAGTACTTC. This sequence joins TRBV12-2 and TRBJ2-7; TRBD2, the D gene given by the table, was not confirmed from the DNA. TRBV12-2 has pseudogene status. The CDR3 runs 16 residues.

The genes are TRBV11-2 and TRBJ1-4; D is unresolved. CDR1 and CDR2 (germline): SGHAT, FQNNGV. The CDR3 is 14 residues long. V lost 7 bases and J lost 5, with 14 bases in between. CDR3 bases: TGTGCCAGCACCCGCTCCTACGCAAATGAAAAACTGTTTTTT. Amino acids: CASTRSYANEKLFF.

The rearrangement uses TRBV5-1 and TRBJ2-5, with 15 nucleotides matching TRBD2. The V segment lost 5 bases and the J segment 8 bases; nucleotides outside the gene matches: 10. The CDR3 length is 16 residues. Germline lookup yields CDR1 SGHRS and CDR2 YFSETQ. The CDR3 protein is CASSSTGLAGGVTQYF. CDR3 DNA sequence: TGCGCCAGCAGTTCCACGGGACTAGCGGGGGGAGTTACCCAGTACTTC.